These T cell receptor beta chains were read from a single sample in a study of identical twins. TCRdb recomputed calls from the 5' RACE reads with MiXCR, one row per CDR3 protein. The sample yields 570,000 or so distinct CDR3 sequences, more than 9% seen once. The same sample was also used in a study of yellow fever vaccine responses in identical twins.

The sequenced sample consisted of PBMCs. The source of these receptors is a woman under 30 in good health. Both conserved end residues are part of each CDR3. The order of the fields is clone size, J gene, V gene, D gene, CDR3 DNA, CDR3 protein. A D gene is named only where the DNA matches it firmly. For some rows the clone size is stated as once, few or many, or as a class when expanded; others skip it.

>few|TRBJ1-3|TRBV7-9|-
TGTGCCAGCAGCTTATTCTCCGAAGGAAACACCATATATTTT
CASSLFSEGNTIYF
>-|TRBJ2-2|TRBV6-5|TRBD2
TGTGCCAGCAGTTGGGAGGGGAACACCGGGGAGCTGTTTTTT
CASSWEGNTGELFF
>-|TRBJ2-7|TRBV30|-
TGTGCCTGGAGTCGTTCTTACCAGAACGAGCAGTACTTC
CAWSRSYQNEQYF
>few|TRBJ2-4|TRBV28|TRBD2
TGTGCCAGCAGCTCGGTACTAGCGGGGGATTTATACAAAAACATTCAGTACTTC
CASSSVLAGDLYKNIQYF
>few|TRBJ2-5|TRBV7-2|TRBD1
TGTGCCAGCAGCTTAGCATTGGACAGGGCGGAGACCCAGTACTTC
CASSLALDRAETQYF
>-|TRBJ2-1|TRBV12-3/TRBV12-4|-
TGTGCCAGCGCCCCGGGCAATGAGCAGTTCTTC
CASAPGNEQFF
>-|TRBJ2-7|TRBV20-1|-
TGCAGTGCTAGACTTACGGGGGAGAGCGGGTCCTACGAGCAGTACTTC
CSARLTGESGSYEQYF
>-|TRBJ2-1|TRBV11-2|TRBD2
TGTGCCAGCAGCTTAGTGGGACTAGCGATTGAGCAGTTCTTC
CASSLVGLAIEQFF
>once|TRBJ2-2|TRBV4-1|TRBD2
TGCGCCAGCAGCACCGAGGGGAGCGGGGTCGCGAACACCGGGGAGCTGTTTTTT
CASSTEGSGVANTGELFF
>few|TRBJ2-7|TRBV5-8|-
TGTGCCAGCAGCTTGCGTTATCGTCTTACCTACGAGCAGTACTTC
CASSLRYRLTYEQYF
>few|TRBJ1-1|TRBV29-1|-
TGCAGCGGGGAAAACGGGTATAGCACTGAAGCTTTCTTT
CSGENGYSTEAFF
>many|TRBJ2-7|TRBV4-1|TRBD2
TGCGCCAGCAGCCAAGTTTCGGCGGGAGGGTCCTACGAGCAGTACTTC
CASSQVSAGGSYEQYF
>few|TRBJ2-7|TRBV7-2|-
TGTGCCAGCAGCTTGGAGACTTGGGCCGAGCAGTACTTC
CASSLETWAEQYF
>few|TRBJ2-3|TRBV12-3/TRBV12-4|-
-
CASTVLRARGYTDTQYF
>few|TRBJ1-3|TRBV7-8|-
TGTGCCAGCAGCCCGCTTACTATCGGAAACACCATATATTTT
CASSPLTIGNTIYF
>few|TRBJ2-7|TRBV6-5|-
TGTGCCAGCAGTTACCAGTGGACCTACGAGCAGTACTTC
CASSYQWTYEQYF
>-|TRBJ2-1|TRBV25-1|-
TGTGCCAGCAAGGCGGGTGGAGACCTCCGCAATGAGCAGTTCTTC
CASKAGGDLRNEQFF
>-|TRBJ2-4|TRBV6-1|TRBD2
TGTGCCAGCAGCAGGGGGGGACTAGCGGAAAACATTCAGTACTTC
CASSRGGLAENIQYF
>many|TRBJ2-3|TRBV28|-
TGTGCCAGCAGCCTAAGGGGTCGCACAGATACGCAGTATTTT
CASSLRGRTDTQYF
>many|TRBJ2-5|TRBV10-3|-
TGTGCCATCAGTGAGTCGAAAGGGAATCAAGAGACCCAGTACTTC
CAISESKGNQETQYF
>few|TRBJ1-1|TRBV13|-
TGTGCCAGCAGCTTAGGCCTGGGGGTCAACACTGAAGCTTTCTTT
CASSLGLGVNTEAFF
>many|TRBJ2-1|TRBV5-1|TRBD1
TGCGCCAGCAGCTTGGTCCGGACAGGGAACTACAATGAGCAGTTCTTC
CASSLVRTGNYNEQFF
>many|TRBJ2-7|TRBV6-5|TRBD2
TGTGCCAGCAGTTTACTAGCGGGAGTCAACGAGCAGTACTTC
CASSLLAGVNEQYF